This TCR beta chain is from a study of breast tumors, draining lymph nodes, adjacent tissues. Study-level points and caveats: Compared with basal-like, luminal-like tumors shared significantly more repertoire with nontumor tissue. Data only fit, rather than demonstrated, lymph node origin of most tumor T cells. Tumor repertoires ranked between lymph nodes and nontumor tissue in diversity, with V and J gene preferences. Findings are consistent with lymph node origin and intratumoral expansion of most tumor T cells.

From the multiplex PCR reads, TCRdb called clonotypes with MiXCR, one entry per CDR3 protein. This sample yields about 100,000 distinct CDR3 sequences, of which approximately 21% are seen a single time; roughly 1.2% belongs to the top ten. Comment on this clonotype: Its antigen is undetermined. The CDR3 does not close with the conserved phenylalanine or tryptophan, likely indicating a read error.

The lymph nodes were axillary draining lymph nodes from breast cancer patients. Germline V lookup: CDR1 SGHAT, CDR2 FQNNGV. This CDR3 contains 14 residues. Trimming took 5 bases from V and 7 from J; bases not matched to a gene: 6. J is TRBJ1-4 and V is TRBV11-2; 8 bases fit TRBD1. The TCR comes from a female donor with breast cancer. Some clones in this sample may be carry-over from other donors' samples. The sequenced material came from axillary lymph node tissue. CDR3 nucleotide sequence: TGTGCCAGCAGCCGGGGACAGGCGGCTGAAAAACTGTTTTAT. Protein sequence: CASSRGQAAEKLFY.